Below, 27 T cell receptor beta chains from the same sample are listed, as sequenced in a study of shared clonotypes between healthy human individuals. Profiling relied on immunoSEQ multiplex PCR, and the TCRdb table lists in-frame clones only, not all of them. The profile shows fewer than 2.5 million clones, more than 85% of them singletons. Sequenced sample: naive CD4+ T cells from PBMCs. Subset: CD45RA+ positively selected. The source of these receptors is a man aged 18 to 30 in good health. Some clones in this sample may be carry-over from other donors' samples.

V gene TRBV9 combines with J gene TRBJ1-4; D may be TRBD1 (5 bases). This CDR3 contains 18 residues. V shed 4 bases and J shed 3 bases, with 22 bases lying between them. Germline assignment: CDR1 SGDLS and CDR2 YYNGEE. The CDR3 nucleotides are TGTGCCAGCAGCCAAGGGTCACGGCAGGGTCGATCTAATGAAAAACTGTTTTTT. Its protein is CASSQGSRQGRSNEKLFF.

This clone was observed a single time. This chain joins TRBV18 and TRBJ2-1, with 11 positions matching TRBD2. This CDR3 comprises 17 residues. Germline V gives CDR1 KGHSH, CDR2 LQKENI. The ends lost 3 bases at V and 9 bases at J; junction bases unmatched: 13. CDR3 sequence: CASSPRSPLAGGFEQFF. For the CDR3, the DNA is TGTGCCAGCTCACCGCGTTCACCCCTAGCGGGAGGTTTTGAGCAGTTCTTC.

The chain recombines TRBV2 with TRBJ2-1; 10 bases fit TRBD2. The germline CDR1 and CDR2 sequences are SNHLY and FYNNEI. This CDR3 spans 16 amino acids. Trimming at V came to 6 bases and at J to 0 bases, leaving 5 bases not matched to a gene. In DNA form, the CDR3 reads TGTGCCAGCAGACCACTAGCGGGGAGCTCCTACAATGAGCAGTTCTTC. Amino acid sequence: CASRPLAGSSYNEQFF.

The chain is built from TRBV7-9 and TRBJ2-7; 7 bases are shared with TRBD1. V lost 3 bases, J lost 0 bases, and 5 bases stayed unmatched. CDR3 length: 15 amino acids. The germline V gene encodes CDR1 SEHNR and CDR2 FQNEAQ (reference sequence). CDR3 region: CASSFGQVDSYEQYF. The CDR3 DNA sequence: TGTGCCAGCAGCTTTGGACAGGTTGACTCCTACGAGCAGTACTTC.

V and J are TRBV6-4 and TRBJ1-2; D is unclear. Germline loops: CDR1 MRHNA, CDR2 SNTAGT. The CDR3 runs 15 residues. The V gene lost 0 bases and the J gene lost 6 bases, with 14 bases spanning the gap. The CDR3 coding sequence is TGTGCCAGCAGTGACTCCCCCTCCCCGGGAAATGGCTACACCTTC. Protein sequence: CASSDSPSPGNGYTF.

The rearrangement links TRBV4-1 to TRBJ2-5; 9 bases are a match to TRBD1. Germline assignment: CDR1 MGHRA and CDR2 YSYEKL. J lost 4 bases, V lost 3 bases, and 6 bases had no gene match. The CDR3 length is 15 residues. DNA of the CDR3: TGCGCCAGCAGCCATGGGGACAGGGACAGAGAGACCCAGTACTTC. The encoded protein is CASSHGDRDRETQYF.

This chain connects TRBV5-1 to TRBJ1-1; no firm D call. This CDR3 has 15 residues. V was cut by 1 base and J by 4 bases, with 14 bases left in between. CDR1 is SGHRS and CDR2 is YFSETQ in the germline V gene. CDR3 in DNA: TGCGCCAGCAGCTTGTTCGGGAGTTGGGGCACTGAAGCTTTCTTT. This sequence encodes CASSLFGSWGTEAFF.

The rearrangement joins TRBV5-4 to TRBJ2-3; no clear D gene. Germline CDR1 SGHNT, CDR2 YYREEE (reference sequence). This CDR3 has 12 residues. V dropped 4 bases and J dropped 4 bases, with 7 bases sitting between them. CDR3 sequence reads: CASSHWADTQYF. As DNA, the CDR3 is TGTGCCAGCAGCCATTGGGCAGATACGCAGTATTTT.

The chain carries TRBV19 and TRBJ2-4, with 9 bases that match TRBD1. Germline values: CDR1 LNHDA, CDR2 SQIVND (reference sequence). Unmatched junction bases numbered 2, after V lost 1 base and J lost 4 bases. CDR3 length: 15 amino acids. The CDR3 sequence is CASSIVGQGKNIQYF. In DNA form, the CDR3 reads TGTGCCAGTAGTATAGTGGGACAGGGTAAAAACATTCAGTACTTC.

This rearrangement joins TRBV9 to TRBJ1-5, with D perhaps matching TRBD1 (6 bases). The V and J ends lost 4 bases and 2 bases respectively, with 13 bases between them. The CDR3 consists of 15 residues. CDR1 and CDR2 from the germline V gene are SGDLS and YYNGEE. CDR3 amino acids: CASSPAGEGNQPQHF. Written as DNA, the CDR3 is TGTGCCAGCAGCCCCGCAGGGGAGGGCAATCAGCCCCAGCATTTT.

The genes are TRBV30 and TRBJ2-5; 8 bases match TRBD1. With 2 bases clipped from V and 5 bases from J, the junction kept 7 bases outside the gene matches. The germline CDR1 and CDR2 sequences are GTSNPN and SVGIG (reference sequence). This CDR3 is 14 amino acids long. The CDR3 sequence is CAWSKPGGGETQYF. The CDR3, as DNA: TGTGCCTGGAGTAAGCCAGGGGGCGGGGAGACCCAGTACTTC.

The J gene is TRBJ1-5, the V gene TRBV15; D remains ambiguous. V was clipped by 0 bases and J by 6 bases, with 6 bases between them. In germline, CDR1 is LNHNV, CDR2 YYDKDF (reference sequence). The CDR3 extends over 13 amino acids. CDR3 DNA sequence: TGTGCCACCAGCAGAGATCAAGTTCAGCCCCAGCATTTT. Its translation is CATSRDQVQPQHF.

This clone has more than one count but fewer than ten. The chain combines TRBV11-1 with TRBJ2-7, with 11 bases identical to TRBD1. The germline CDR1 and CDR2 sequences are SGHAT and FQDESV (reference sequence). This CDR3 is 14 amino acids long. V gave up 3 bases and J gave up 7 bases; unmatched junction bases: 5. The CDR3 DNA reads as TGTGCCAGCAGCTTGTGGACAGGGGGCCGGGAGCAGTACTTC. It translates to CASSLWTGGREQYF.

As regards this clone: The sample has other DNA sequences that encode this CDR3 too. This chain links TRBV7-2 with TRBJ2-5; D is unclear. This CDR3 contains 13 residues. Per germline, CDR1 SGHTA and CDR2 FQGNSA. Trimming removed 4 bases from V and 2 bases from J, with 8 bases in between. The CDR3, as DNA: TGTGCCAGCAGCTCTCCAGGTCAAGAGACCCAGTACTTC. This sequence encodes CASSSPGQETQYF.

This chain connects TRBV2 to TRBJ1-1, with D possibly matching TRBD1 (5 bases). From germline, CDR1 is SNHLY and CDR2 FYNNEI. This CDR3 is 15 amino acids long. The germline V and J ends were trimmed by 5 bases and 8 bases, with 21 bases remaining between them. The CDR3 DNA sequence: TGTGCCAGCAGTCTAACCGGGACCGGGATCTCGGAAGCTTTCTTT. Protein product: CASSLTGTGISEAFF.

The chain combines TRBV28 with TRBJ1-5; TRBD1 aligns across 10 bases. The CDR3 contains 15 residues. V trimming: 6 bases; J trimming: 5 bases; junction bases outside the gene matches: 7. CDR1 and CDR2 from the germline V gene are MDHEN and SYDVKM. As DNA, the CDR3 is TGTGCCAGCAGCCTCACGGACAGGGGGGATCAGCCCCAGCATTTT. Translating it yields CASSLTDRGDQPQHF.

The gene calls are TRBV2 and TRBJ2-4; no definite D call. The CDR3 runs 10 residues. CDR1 and CDR2 from the germline V gene are SNHLY and FYNNEI. Deletions cut 8 bases from V and 7 bases from J, with 6 bases between. Written as DNA, the CDR3 is TGTGCCAGCCAGGAGAACATTCAGTACTTC. It is translated as CASQENIQYF. The variable domain in full, with the rest retrieved from reference TRBV2 and TRBJ2-4, is EPEVTQTPSHQVTQMGQEVILRCVPISNHLYFYWYRQILGQKVEFLVSFYNNEISEKSEIFDDQFSVERPDGSNFTLKIRSTKLEDSAMYFCASQENIQYFGAGTRLSVL.

This chain joins TRBV19 and TRBJ1-5; D perhaps matches TRBD1 (6 bases). Germline V gene data show CDR1 as LNHDA and CDR2 as SQIVND (reference sequence). This CDR3 has 17 amino acids. V was cut by 2 bases and J by 4 bases, with 18 bases left in between. The chain's CDR3 is CASSILGSGQGNQPQHF. The CDR3 DNA is TGTGCCAGTAGTATACTCGGGTCGGGGCAGGGGAATCAGCCCCAGCATTTT.

The chain couples TRBV28 to TRBJ1-2; D might be TRBD1 (5 bases). From germline, CDR1 is MDHEN and CDR2 SYDVKM. This CDR3 has 11 amino acids. V shed 8 bases and J shed 2 bases, with 6 bases lying between them. For the CDR3, the DNA is TGTGCCAGCGCAGGGAACTATGGCTACACCTTC. Protein product: CASAGNYGYTF.

This chain connects TRBV7-9 to TRBJ2-7; 8 nucleotides line up with TRBD2. The germline CDR1 and CDR2 sequences are SEHNR and FQNEAQ (reference sequence). The CDR3 loop spans 13 amino acids. V shed 5 bases and J 7 bases; nucleotides not matched to a gene: 7. As DNA, the CDR3 is TGTGCCAGCAGCCTTAGCGGGGCGGGGGAGCAGTACTTC. Its translation is CASSLSGAGEQYF.

V gene TRBV2 combines with J gene TRBJ2-7; D gene uncertain. This CDR3 region has 13 residues. The ends were cut back, 7 bases at V and 2 bases at J, with 12 bases in the middle. From germline, CDR1 is SNHLY and CDR2 FYNNEI. Here the CDR3 reads CASNIQKPYEQYF. DNA of the CDR3: TGTGCCAGCAACATCCAGAAACCCTACGAGCAGTACTTC.

The CDR3 region is CASSGVSNYNEQFF. The CDR3 region has the DNA TGCGCCAGCTCAGGGGTCTCGAACTACAATGAGCAGTTCTTC. The V and J genes are TRBV5-1 and TRBJ2-1; D perhaps matches TRBD1 (6 bases). V lost 7 bases, J lost 3 bases, and 14 bases lay in between. CDR1 is SGHRS, CDR2 YFSETQ, per germline. CDR3 size: 14 residues.

The chain uses TRBV11-2 and TRBJ2-7; 7 bases agree with TRBD1. The CDR3 is 15 amino acids. V lost 3 bases to trimming and J lost 2 bases; unmatched junction nucleotides: 7. The germline gives CDR1 SGHAT, CDR2 FQNNGV. Written as DNA, the CDR3 is TGTGCCAGCAGCTTGACCGGGACAGCAACCTACGAGCAGTACTTC. Amino acid sequence: CASSLTGTATYEQYF.

V and J are TRBV9 and TRBJ1-2, with a tentative D call TRBD1 (6 bases). The CDR3 loop spans 14 amino acids. V was trimmed by 4 bases and J by 4 bases, leaving 14 bases between them. Germline lookup yields CDR1 SGDLS and CDR2 YYNGEE. CDR3 sequence: CASSLGGFTYGYTF. In nucleotides, the CDR3 is TGTGCCAGCAGCCTAGGGGGATTTACCTATGGCTACACCTTC.

As regards this clone: Other DNA sequences of this sample code for an identical CDR3. This chain connects TRBV7-3 to TRBJ1-5; weak D call: TRBD1 (5 bases). The germline gives CDR1 SGHTA, CDR2 FQGTGA. CDR3 length: 13 residues. Trimming stripped 5 bases from V and 4 bases from J, with 9 bases between. This CDR3 is CASSLGVNQPQHF. The CDR3 DNA reads TGTGCCAGCAGCCTGGGGGTTAATCAGCCCCAGCATTTT.

A remark on this clone: Distinct nucleotide sequences in the sample also encode this CDR3. The chain recombines TRBV9 with TRBJ2-7; TRBD1 agrees at 8 bases. CDR1 and CDR2 (germline): SGDLS, YYNGEE. The ends lost 4 bases at V and 1 base at J; junction bases unmatched: 1. This CDR3 comprises 13 residues. Written as DNA, the CDR3 is TGTGCCAGCAGCAGGACAGGGTCCTACGAGCAGTACTTC. As protein: CASSRTGSYEQYF.

This clone was detected a few times. This chain connects TRBV10-3 to TRBJ1-1; D remains unclear. The germline gives CDR1 ENHRY, CDR2 SYGVKD. The length of the CDR3 is 15 residues. V shed 2 bases and J shed 1 base, with 11 bases lying between them. The CDR3 region has the DNA TGTGCCATCAGTGAGACAAAGGAGGGGAACACTGAAGCTTTCTTT. The encoded protein is CAISETKEGNTEAFF.